This T cell receptor (beta chain) was identified during a study of cytomegalovirus exposure and HLA in healthy donors. Study context: According to later analysis, the same platform produced the 120 validation and several hundred first-cohort repertoires. General study findings and limits: Cytomegalovirus status, reportedly, was diagnosed with high specificity and sensitivity by the classifier.

The method was immunoSEQ multiplex PCR; TCRdb's version includes in-frame clones alone and lacks a portion of them. The sample yields 170,000 or so clones, 85% seen once. Germline CDR1 MNHEY, CDR2 SMNVEV (reference sequence). With 8 bases removed from V and 0 bases from J, the gap between germline ends came to 10 bases. This CDR3 spans 13 amino acids. About this clone itself: Its specificity is not known. Other DNA sequences within the sample encode an identical CDR3.

The specimen was PBMCs. The rearrangement uses TRBV27 and TRBJ1-1, with a possible D match to TRBD1 (6 bases). This clonotype originated in a man younger than 30 in good health and CMV-seropositive. In DNA form, the CDR3 reads TGTGCCAGCCGTGGACAGATGAACACTGAAGCTTTCTTT. Translated: CASRGQMNTEAFF.